The clone carrying this T cell receptor (beta chain) was seen a few times. Its antigen remains unknown. The data stem from a study of T-cell memory formation after mild COVID-19. After 5'RACE with constant-segment primers, TCR alpha and TCR beta cDNA libraries carrying sample barcodes and UMIs were obtained. Using its own MiXCR run on the 5' RACE reads, TCRdb lists one record per CDR3 protein. Of roughly 300,000 distinct CDR3 sequences detected, approximately 8% appear once; the ten largest clones hold about 22%. Trimming removed 2 bases at V and 0 bases at J, with 10 bases between. The CDR3 spans 15 residues. Germline V lookup: CDR1 MNHEY, CDR2 SVGAGI. Overall study results and limits: Second-wave clones peaking on day 37 lacked confirmed SARS-CoV-2 specificity. Largely, contracting CD4+ clones fell within CM and EM, and contracting CD8+ clones within EMRA.

Sequencing was carried out using PBMCs or a T cell subset sorted from them (not recorded which). The V and J genes are TRBV6-5 and TRBJ1-1; tentatively, D is TRBD1 (5 bases). The TCR was taken from a man aged 18-30 years who had mild COVID-19 (a few samples of this study predate the infection). Cell type and time point are not known. The CDR3 DNA follows: TGTGCCAGCAGTTACGGGATCAGGGTGAACACTGAAGCTTTCTTT. As protein: CASSYGIRVNTEAFF.